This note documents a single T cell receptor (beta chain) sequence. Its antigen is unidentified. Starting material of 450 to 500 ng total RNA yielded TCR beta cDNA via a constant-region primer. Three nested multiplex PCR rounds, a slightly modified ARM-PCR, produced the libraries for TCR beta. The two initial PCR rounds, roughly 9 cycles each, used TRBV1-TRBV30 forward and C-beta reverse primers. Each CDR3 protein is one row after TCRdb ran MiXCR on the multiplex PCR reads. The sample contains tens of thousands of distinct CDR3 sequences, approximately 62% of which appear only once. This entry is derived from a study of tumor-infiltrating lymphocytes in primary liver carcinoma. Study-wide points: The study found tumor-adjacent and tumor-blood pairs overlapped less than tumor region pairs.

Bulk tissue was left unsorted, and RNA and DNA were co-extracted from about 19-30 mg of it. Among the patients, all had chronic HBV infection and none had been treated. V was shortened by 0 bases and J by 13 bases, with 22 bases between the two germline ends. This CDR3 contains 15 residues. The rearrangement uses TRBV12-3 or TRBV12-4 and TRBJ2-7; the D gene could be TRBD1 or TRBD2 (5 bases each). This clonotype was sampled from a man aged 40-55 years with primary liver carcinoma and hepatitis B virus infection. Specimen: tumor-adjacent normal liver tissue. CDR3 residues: CASSLALGAGYERYF. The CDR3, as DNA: TGTGCCAGCAGTTTAGCGCTAGGGGCGGGTTACGAGCGCTACTTC.